A single T cell receptor beta chain is shown here with its context. Its antigen is currently unknown. Each CDR3 protein gets one entry after TCRdb re-called the reads with MiXCR. Counted here are about 180,000 distinct CDR3 sequences, approximately 18% occurring once; the ten biggest clones make up roughly a quarter. This sample was included in a study of T cell repertoires in cytomegalovirus infection. Overall study: Shared public TCR beta signatures pointed to both CMV infection and a matching HLA type.

Study observations and caveats: The study identified carriers of CMV plus the relevant HLA from cumulative public TCR beta family frequency. The ex vivo response was dominated by HLA-C-restricted CMV-specific TCR beta clonotypes.

Germline CDR1 SGHVS, CDR2 FNYEAQ. The CDR3 has 13 amino acids. V was trimmed by 11 bases and J by 0 bases, leaving 14 bases between them. This chain uses TRBV7-6 with TRBJ2-7; weak D call: TRBD2 (5 bases). Input material: CD8+ T cells from PBMCs. The clonotype was recovered from a human donor in good health (CMV status not recorded). Some clones in this sample may be carry-over from other donors' samples. In nucleotides, the CDR3 is TGTGCCGGGGAGACTCCCGCCTCCTACGAGCAGTACTTC. This encodes CAGETPASYEQYF.